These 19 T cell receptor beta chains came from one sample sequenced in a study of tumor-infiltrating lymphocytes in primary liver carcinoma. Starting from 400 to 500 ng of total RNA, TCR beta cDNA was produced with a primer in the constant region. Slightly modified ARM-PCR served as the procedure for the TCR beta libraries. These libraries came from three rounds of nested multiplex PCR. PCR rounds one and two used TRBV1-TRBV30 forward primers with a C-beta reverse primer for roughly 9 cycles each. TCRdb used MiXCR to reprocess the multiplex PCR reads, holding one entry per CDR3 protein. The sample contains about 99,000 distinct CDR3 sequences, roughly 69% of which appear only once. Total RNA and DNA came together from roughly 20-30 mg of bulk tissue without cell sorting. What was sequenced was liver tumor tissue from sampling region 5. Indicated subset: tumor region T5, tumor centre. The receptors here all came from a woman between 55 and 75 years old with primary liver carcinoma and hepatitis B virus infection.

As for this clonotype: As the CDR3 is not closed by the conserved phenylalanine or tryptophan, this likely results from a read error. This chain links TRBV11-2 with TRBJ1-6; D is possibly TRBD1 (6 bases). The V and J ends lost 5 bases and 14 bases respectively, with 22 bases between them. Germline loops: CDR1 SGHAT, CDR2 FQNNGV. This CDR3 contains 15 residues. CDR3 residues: CASSNNRRDQGSLHC. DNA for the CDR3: TGTGCCAGCAGCAATAATAGGAGGGACCAGGGGTCCCTCCACTGT.

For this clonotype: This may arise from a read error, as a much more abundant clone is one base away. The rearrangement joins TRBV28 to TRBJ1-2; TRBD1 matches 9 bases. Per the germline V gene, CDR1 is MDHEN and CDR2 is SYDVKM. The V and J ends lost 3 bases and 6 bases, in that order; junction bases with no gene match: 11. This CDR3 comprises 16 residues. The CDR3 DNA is TGTGCCAGCAGTTTCTGGACAGGGGCGGGGGTTGATGGCTACACCTTC. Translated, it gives CASSFWTGAGVDGYTF.

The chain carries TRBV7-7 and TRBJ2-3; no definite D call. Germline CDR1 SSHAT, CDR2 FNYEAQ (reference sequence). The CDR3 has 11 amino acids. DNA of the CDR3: TGTGTGAGAGGCGCCACAGATACGCAGTATTTT. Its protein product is CVRGATDTQYF.

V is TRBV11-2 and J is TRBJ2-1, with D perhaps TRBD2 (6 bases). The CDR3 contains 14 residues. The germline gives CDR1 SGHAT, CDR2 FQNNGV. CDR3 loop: CPSDSSSSYNEQFF. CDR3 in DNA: TGTCCTAGCGACTCTTCGAGCTCCTACAATGAGCAGTTCTTC.

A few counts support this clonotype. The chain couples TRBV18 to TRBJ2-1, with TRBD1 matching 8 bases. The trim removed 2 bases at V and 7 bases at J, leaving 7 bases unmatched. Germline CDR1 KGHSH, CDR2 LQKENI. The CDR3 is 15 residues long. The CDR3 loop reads CASSPMGQDNNEQFF. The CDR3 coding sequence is TGTGCCAGCTCACCAATGGGACAGGATAATAATGAGCAGTTCTTC.

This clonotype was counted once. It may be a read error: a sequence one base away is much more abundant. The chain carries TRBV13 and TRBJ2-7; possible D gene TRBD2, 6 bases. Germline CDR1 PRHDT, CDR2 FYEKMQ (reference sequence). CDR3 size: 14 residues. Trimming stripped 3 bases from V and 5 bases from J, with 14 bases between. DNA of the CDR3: TGTGCCAGCAGCTTTCGGGGGTCTATCCACGAGCAGTACTTC. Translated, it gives CASSFRGSIHEQYF.

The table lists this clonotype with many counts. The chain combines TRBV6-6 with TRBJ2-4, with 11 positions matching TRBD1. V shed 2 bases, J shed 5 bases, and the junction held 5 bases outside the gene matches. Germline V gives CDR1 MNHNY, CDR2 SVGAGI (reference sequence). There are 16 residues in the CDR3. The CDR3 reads CASSYGTGGFENIQYF. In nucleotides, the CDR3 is TGTGCCAGCAGTTACGGGACAGGGGGGTTCGAAAACATTCAGTACTTC.

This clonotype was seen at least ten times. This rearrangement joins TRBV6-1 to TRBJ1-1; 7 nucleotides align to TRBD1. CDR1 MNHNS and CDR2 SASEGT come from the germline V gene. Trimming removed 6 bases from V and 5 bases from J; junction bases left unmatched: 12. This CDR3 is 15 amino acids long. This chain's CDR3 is CASSTRRQGKTEAFF. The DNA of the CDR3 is TGTGCCAGCAGCACCCGCAGACAGGGAAAAACTGAAGCTTTCTTT.

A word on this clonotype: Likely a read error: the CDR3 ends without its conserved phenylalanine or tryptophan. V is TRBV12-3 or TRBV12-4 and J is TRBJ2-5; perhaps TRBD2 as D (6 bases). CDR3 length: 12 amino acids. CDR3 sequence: CVSSWEEETQYL. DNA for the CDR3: TGTGTCAGCAGTTGGGAGGAGGAGACCCAGTACCTC.

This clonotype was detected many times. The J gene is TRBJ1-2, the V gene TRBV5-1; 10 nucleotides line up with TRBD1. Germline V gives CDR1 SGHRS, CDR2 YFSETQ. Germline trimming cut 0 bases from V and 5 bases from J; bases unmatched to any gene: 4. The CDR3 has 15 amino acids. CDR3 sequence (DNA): TGCGCCAGCAGCTTGGCCTGGGGACAGGGGTATGGCTACACCTTC. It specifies CASSLAWGQGYGYTF.

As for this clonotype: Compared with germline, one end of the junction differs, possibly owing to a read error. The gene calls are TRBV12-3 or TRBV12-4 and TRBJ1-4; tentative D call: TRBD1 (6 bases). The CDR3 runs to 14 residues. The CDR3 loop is CAGSFVGGIEKLFF. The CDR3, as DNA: TGTGCCGGCAGTTTTGTGGGGGGCATCGAAAAACTGTTTTTT.

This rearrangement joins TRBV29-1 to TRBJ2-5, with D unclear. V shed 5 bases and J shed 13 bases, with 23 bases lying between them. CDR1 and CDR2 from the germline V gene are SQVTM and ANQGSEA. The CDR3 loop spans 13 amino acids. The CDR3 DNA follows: TGCAGCGTTTTCCTGACCGACCAAGAGACACGGTACTTC. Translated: CSVFLTDQETRYF.

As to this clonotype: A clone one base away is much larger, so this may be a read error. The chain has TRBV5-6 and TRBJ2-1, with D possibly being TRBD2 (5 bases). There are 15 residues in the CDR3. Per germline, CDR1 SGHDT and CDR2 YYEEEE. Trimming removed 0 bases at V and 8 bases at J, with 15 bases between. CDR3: CASSLVGLLEDEQFF. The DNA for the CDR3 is TGTGCCAGCAGCTTGGTAGGCCTTTTGGAGGATGAGCAGTTCTTC.

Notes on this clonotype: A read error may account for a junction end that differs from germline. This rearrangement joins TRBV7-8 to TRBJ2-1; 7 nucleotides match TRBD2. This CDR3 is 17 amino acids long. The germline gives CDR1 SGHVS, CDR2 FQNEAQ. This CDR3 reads CVSSLRERDFPYNEQFF. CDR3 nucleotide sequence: TGTGTCAGCAGCCTGCGGGAGAGGGACTTCCCCTACAATGAGCAGTTCTTC. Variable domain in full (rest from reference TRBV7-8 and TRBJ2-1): GAGVSQSPRYKVAKRGQDVALRCDPISGHVSLFWYQQALGQGPEFLTYFQNEAQLDKSGLPSDRFFAERPEGSVSTLKIQRTQQEDSAVYLCVSSLRERDFPYNEQFFGPGTRLTVL.

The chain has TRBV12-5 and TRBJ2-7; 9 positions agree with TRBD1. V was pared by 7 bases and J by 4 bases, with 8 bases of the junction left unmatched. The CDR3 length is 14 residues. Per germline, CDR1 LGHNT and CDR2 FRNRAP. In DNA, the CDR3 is TGTGCTAGTGCTTCCACAGGGGGCTCTTACGAGCAGTACTTC. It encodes CASASTGGSYEQYF.

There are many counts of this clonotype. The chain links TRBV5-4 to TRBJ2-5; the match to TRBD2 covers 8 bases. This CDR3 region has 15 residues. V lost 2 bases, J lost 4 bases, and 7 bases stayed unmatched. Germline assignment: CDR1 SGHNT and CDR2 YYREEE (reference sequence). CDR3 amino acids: CASSLPGRGGETQYF. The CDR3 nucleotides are TGTGCCAGCAGCTTACCCGGGAGGGGGGGAGAGACCCAGTACTTC.

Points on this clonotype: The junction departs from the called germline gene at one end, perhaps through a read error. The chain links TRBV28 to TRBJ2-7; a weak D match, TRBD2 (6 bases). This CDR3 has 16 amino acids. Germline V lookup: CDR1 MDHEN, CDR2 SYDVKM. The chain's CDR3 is CDSSSFTQRASYEQYF. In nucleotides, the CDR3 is TGTGACAGCAGTTCATTCACCCAGCGGGCCTCCTACGAGCAGTACTTC.

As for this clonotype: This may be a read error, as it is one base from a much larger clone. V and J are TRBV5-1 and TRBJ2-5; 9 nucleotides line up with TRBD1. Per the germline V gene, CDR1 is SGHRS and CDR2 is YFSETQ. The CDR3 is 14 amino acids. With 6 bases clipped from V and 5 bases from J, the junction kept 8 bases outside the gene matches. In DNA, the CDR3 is TGCGCCAGCATCGTGAATACAGGGGGCGAGACCCAGTACTTC. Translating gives CASIVNTGGETQYF.

DNA of the CDR3: TGTGCCAGCAGCAGAGCTTGGGCGGGAGTGGCCTACAATGAGCAGTTCTTC. Protein sequence: CASSRAWAGVAYNEQFF. The rearrangement uses TRBV21-1 and TRBJ2-1; TRBD2 is the table's D call, not checked against the DNA. TRBV21-1 is deemed a pseudogene. The CDR3 has 17 residues.